This T cell receptor beta chain was retrieved from a study of T cell changes during pregnancy in multiple sclerosis. Assay used: immunoSEQ multiplex PCR; TCRdb lists only in-frame clones, some missing. The sample gives about 60,000 clones, 92% of which show up once; nearly 0.2% is in the top ten. Germline trimming cut 7 bases from V and 10 bases from J; bases unmatched to any gene: 8. Per germline, CDR1 GTSNPN and CDR2 SVGIG (reference sequence). CDR3 size: 13 residues. The rearrangement joins TRBV30 to TRBJ1-6; 9 bases line up with TRBD1. The sequences come from CD4+ T cells from peripheral blood mononuclear cells, collected in the second trimester of pregnancy. The sequence was obtained from a female donor with multiple sclerosis, enrolled in a pregnancy study. The CDR3 is CASHGTGNSPLHF. The CDR3 DNA sequence: TGTGCCTCCCACGGGACAGGGAACTCACCCCTCCACTTT.